Listed here is a single TCR beta chain. The antigen this receptor binds is unknown. Base qualities were left out, and no much larger clone turns up one base away. The sample originates from a study of shared clonotypes between healthy human individuals (dated by TCRdb to between 2020 and 2021). Background for the entire study: The cohort comprised a couple of women and a few men aged 18 to 49 years. To estimate repertoire size and how much clonotype sharing occurs between individuals, the study deeply sequenced the blood TCR repertoires of several healthy adults. To increase sequencing depth and limit assay-specific biases, different laboratories used diverse techniques to prepare libraries and sequence TCR repertoires. For each donor, CD4 naive and CD4 memory were each given three plates, CD8 naive was given two plates, and CD8 memory was given one plate. Leukapheresis yielded between about 0.9 and 8.9 billion PBMCs per donor. The investigation overall reported the following: Naive subsets generally had larger estimated clonotype richness than memory subsets did. Because the study included a small number of donors, the genetic and exposure-history diversity represented was limited. Based on pairwise subsampling, the degree of clonotype sharing among donors was expected to be affected by sequencing depth. Higher generation probabilities were observed for clonotypes shared by all four sorted-subset donors than for non-shared clonotypes. Incomplete sequencing was indicated by rarefaction of sorted-subset datasets, despite the large sequencing depth. Only blood was sampled, and tissue TCR repertoires likely differ from those in blood. Across a handful of donors, approximately 4.6% of naive CD4, roughly 3.5% of naive CD8, about 2% of memory CD4, and 0.4% of memory CD8 clonotypes were shared.

The donors were healthy, HIV-negative adults with no recently reported acute infections or vaccinations. All donors were Caucasian adults living in Nashville, Tennessee, USA. CD4+ T cells were enriched by magnetic negative selection, after which naive cells were positively selected on CD45RA and the negative fraction was taken as the memory subset. Blood was obtained by leukapheresis, after which PBMCs were separated by Ficoll-Histopaque density gradient centrifugation and cryopreserved in liquid nitrogen vapor phase. Analytical flow cytometry was used to check the purity and quantity of every magnetically sorted T cell population. Each sorted fraction had its genomic DNA isolated and then quantified by UV absorbance on a Nanodrop 2000c. Using the deep immunoSEQ assay, multiplex PCR amplified TCR CDR3 regions from genomic DNA. Extracted genomic DNA from each cell subset was distributed evenly across all wells of several immunoSEQ 96-well plates, and each plate was treated as a replicate. For sorted subsets, 150 to 250 ng of genomic DNA, equivalent to 25,000 to 35,000 T cell genomes, went into each replicate PCR. Purified libraries were measured with a Qubit 3.0 fluorometer, size-checked on a Bioanalyzer 2100, and measured again with the KAPA Library Quantification kit. Every immunoSEQ 96-well plate was sequenced on a separate single-read 150-cycle Illumina NextSeq 550 flow cell. In the authors' own workflow: Because the immunoSEQ output held only junctional sequences and lacked quality scores, the filtering could not match the filtering applied to full-length reads. Sequences were annotated with PyIR, a Python wrapper for IgBLAST v1.9, and V/J genes and CDR3 were assigned using IMGT germline references. Reads with weak V/J assignments (E-value above 1e-6), missing CDR3, stop codons, out-of-frame junctions, or ambiguous translated residues were removed. A V3J clonotype was defined by an identical inferred V gene, J gene, and CDR3 amino acid sequence. The percentage overlap between two repertoires was calculated by dividing the number of shared unique clonotypes by the size of the smaller repertoire. Three approaches were used to assess repertoire richness: RTK rarefaction, the Chao1 estimator, and Recon v2.1 estimates of unobserved clonotypes. For all TCRbeta clonotypes obtained by the gDNA method from several donors, generation probabilities were computed with OLGA. Entries here come from immuneACCESS through TCRdb and include only in-frame sequences with V and J called. Some clones fail to appear in such tables; in the studies checked, an unresolved V gene covers under half of the shortfall, and the cause of the remainder is unknown. That table furnishes V, J and clone size, whereas the DNA furnished D and trimming. This sample has under 1,900,000 clones in its table, and approximately 98.5% of those were observed once. The leading ten clones occupy around 0.33% of the sample.

Sequenced: naive CD4+ T cells sorted from blood. The meaning of the sample's cell subset or site label: CD45RA+ positively selected. The source is a man aged 30-40 years in good health.

The CDR3 in this case is CASRAGSSNQPQHF. The nucleotide sequence is given as TGTGCCAGCAGGGCCGGCTCAAGCAATCAGCCCCAGCATTTT. In this chain, TRBV2 is recombined with TRBJ1-5, with the identity of the D gene unclear. From a lookup of the germline V gene, CDR1 and CDR2 are SNHLY and FYNNEI. The trim is 6 bases for V and 1 base for J, with a gap of 10 bases between the germline ends. From the cysteine through the phenylalanine, the CDR3 covers 14 amino acids. Only the CDR3 DNA is retained, 42 bases long and in frame from the first base.